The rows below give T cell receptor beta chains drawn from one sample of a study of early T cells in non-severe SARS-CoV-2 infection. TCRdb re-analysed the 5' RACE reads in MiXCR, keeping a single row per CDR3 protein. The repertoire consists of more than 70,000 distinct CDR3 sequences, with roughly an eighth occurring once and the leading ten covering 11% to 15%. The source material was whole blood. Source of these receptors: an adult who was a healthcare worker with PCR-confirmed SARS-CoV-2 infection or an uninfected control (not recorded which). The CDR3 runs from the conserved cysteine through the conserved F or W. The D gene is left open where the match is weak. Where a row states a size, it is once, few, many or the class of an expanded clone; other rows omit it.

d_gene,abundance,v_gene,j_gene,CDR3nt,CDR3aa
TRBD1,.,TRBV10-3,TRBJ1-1,TGTGCCATCAGTGAGAACGGGAGGACAGGGACCACTGAAGCTTTCTTT,CAISENGRTGTTEAFF
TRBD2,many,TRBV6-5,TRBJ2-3,TGTGCCAGCAGTGGGCCTAGCGGGGGGGTAGGACTCACAGATACGCAGTATTTT,CASSGPSGGVGLTDTQYF
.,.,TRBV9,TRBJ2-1,TGTGCCAGCAGCCACTCCCTAGGGGGGGGCGCCTACAATGAGCAGTTCTTC,CASSHSLGGGAYNEQFF
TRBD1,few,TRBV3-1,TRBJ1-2,TGTGCCAGCAGCCAATACACCCCGGGACAGGGGACCTATGGCTACACCTTC,CASSQYTPGQGTYGYTF
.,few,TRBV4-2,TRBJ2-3,TGTGCCAGCAGCCAAGAAACGGGGAACACAGATACGCAGTATTTT,CASSQETGNTDTQYF
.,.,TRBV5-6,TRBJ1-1,TGTGCCAGCAGCTCCGGGACGCGGGGAGCTTTCTTT,CASSSGTRGAFF
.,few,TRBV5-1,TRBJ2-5,TGCGCCAGCAGCCCCCTTAGGGGGGCAGGAGAGACCCAGTACTTC,CASSPLRGAGETQYF
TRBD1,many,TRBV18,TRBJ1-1,TGTGCCAGCTCACGGGACAGGGGGAACACTGAAGCTTTCTTT,CASSRDRGNTEAFF
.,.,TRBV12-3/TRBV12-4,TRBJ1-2,TGTGCCAGCAGCTTACAGAGATCCGTGGGCTACACCTTC,CASSLQRSVGYTF
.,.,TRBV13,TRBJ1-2,TGTGCCAGCAGCTCCTCTGGGGGTTCTTACCCCTATGGCTACACCTTC,CASSSSGGSYPYGYTF
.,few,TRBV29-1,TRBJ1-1,TGCAGCGCGGCGGGTACCCATGTGAACACTGAAGCTTTCTTT,CSAAGTHVNTEAFF
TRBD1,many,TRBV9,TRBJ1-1,TGTGCCAGCAGCCCCCGGACAGGGCGGAACACTGAAGCTTTCTTT,CASSPRTGRNTEAFF
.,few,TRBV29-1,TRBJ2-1,TGCAGCGTTGAGCACGGATACAATGAGCAGTTCTTC,CSVEHGYNEQFF
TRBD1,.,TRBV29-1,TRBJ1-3,TGCAGCGTGGGGGGGACAGTTTCTGGAAACACCATATATTTT,CSVGGTVSGNTIYF
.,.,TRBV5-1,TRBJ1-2,TGCGCCAGCAGCTCCGGGACCCGCCCCGCTATAGGGTATGGCTACACCTTC,CASSSGTRPAIGYGYTF
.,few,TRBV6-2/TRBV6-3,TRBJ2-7,TGTGCCAGCACCCGGAAGGGGGGAAATAGATTCTACGAGCAGTACTTC,CASTRKGGNRFYEQYF
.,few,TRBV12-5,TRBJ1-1,TGTGCTAGTGCTGGTCTTGAAGCTTTCTTT,CASAGLEAFF
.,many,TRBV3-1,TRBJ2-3,TGTGCCAGCAGCGCCGACTATACGCAGTATTTT,CASSADYTQYF
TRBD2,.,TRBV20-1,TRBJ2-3,TGCAGTGCTATCACTAGCGGCTACACAGATACGCAGTATTTT,CSAITSGYTDTQYF
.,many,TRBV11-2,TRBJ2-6,TGTGCCAGCAGCAAGCTAACGGCCAACGTCCTGACTTTC,CASSKLTANVLTF
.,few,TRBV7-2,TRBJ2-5,TGTGCCAGCAGCTTTTTGGGGACCCAGTACTTC,CASSFLGTQYF
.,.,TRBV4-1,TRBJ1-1,TGCGCCAGCAGCCAAGACTCCCAAGCTTTCTTT,CASSQDSQAFF
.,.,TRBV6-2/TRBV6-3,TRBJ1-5,TGTGCCAGCAGTTACGGGGGGACGGGCAATCAGCCCCAGCATTTT,CASSYGGTGNQPQHF
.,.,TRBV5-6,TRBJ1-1,TGTGCCAGCAGCTTGGGTAATATGAACACTGAAGCTTTCTTT,CASSLGNMNTEAFF
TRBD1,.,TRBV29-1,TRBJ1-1,TGCAGCGTTCCAAATTATACAGGGGAGGACACTGAAGCTTTCTTT,CSVPNYTGEDTEAFF
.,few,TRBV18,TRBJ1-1,TGTGCCAGCTCACCCGAAAGGGTGCAGGGCACTGAAGCTTTCTTT,CASSPERVQGTEAFF
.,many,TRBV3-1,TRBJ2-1,TGTGCCAGCAGCCTGACAGGGACTAATGAGCAGTTCTTC,CASSLTGTNEQFF
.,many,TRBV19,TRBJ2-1,TGTGCCAGTACGCCACAGGGTTCCTACAATGAGCAGTTCTTC,CASTPQGSYNEQFF